The clone carrying this T cell receptor beta chain was seen a handful of times. What it binds is not known. The CDR3 has 14 amino acids. The junction had 11 bases not matched to a gene; V was cut back by 6 bases and J by 5 bases. CDR1 and CDR2 (germline): DFQATT, SNEGSKA (reference sequence). This entry comes from a study of T-cell reconstitution after alpha-beta-depleted transplantation in children. The library targeted TCRbeta and was prepared with unique molecular identifiers. In TCRdb, the PCR reads were re-called with MiXCR into one record per CDR3 protein. The sample holds about 640,000 distinct CDR3 sequences, under 15% seen once. Study conclusions and caveats: Alpha-beta T cells present about two months after transplant were reported to originate from several hundred expanded graft clones. Counts and diversity of T cells one year after transplant came mostly from newly produced T cells. Some patients' high day-60 TCRbeta diversity was attributed to recipient cells surviving conditioning.

This specimen consisted of PBMCs, mostly from graft donor cells, obtained 360 days after TCRalphabeta/CD19-depleted stem cell transplant. The gene calls are TRBV20-1 and TRBJ2-7; 9 bases fit TRBD2. The sequence was collected from a male patient aged 10 to 17 who had a stem cell transplant for acute myeloid leukemia, so the T cells may come from the graft donor. CDR3 sequence: CSAQGLAGTNEQYF. In DNA, the CDR3 is TGCAGTGCACAGGGGCTAGCGGGGACCAACGAGCAGTACTTC.